The entry below describes one T cell receptor beta chain. The entry originates in a study of T cells expressing NK-cell markers. About the study: Sequenced donors, eight in total, included seven who were HCMV-seropositive and one who was seronegative.

In germline, CDR1 is DFQATT, CDR2 SNEGSKA (reference sequence). There are 16 residues in the CDR3. Making the TCR beta cDNA relied on 5'RACE template switching with UMIs. TCRdb processed the 5' RACE reads again and assigns one entry to each CDR3 protein, with no DNA. Its listing shows a few hundred thousand distinct CDR3 sequences. Sequenced: blood T cells: a sorted CD56 or NKG2C T cell subset, CD4+ or CD8+ T cells, or bulk PBMC T cells (not recorded which). The chain has TRBV20-1 and TRBJ1-6; TCRdb selects TRBD1, and the lack of DNA leaves this call unchecked. The source is a woman aged 45-59 years in good health. CDR3 in amino acids: CSARDSRQNYNSPLHF.